The 17 T cell receptor beta chains given below trace back to one sample, sequenced in a study of patients and donors after allogeneic stem cell transplantation. TCRdb itself ran the RT-PCR reads through MiXCR, one entry per CDR3 protein. The sample holds 900,000 to 1,000,000 distinct CDR3 sequences, more than 15% seen once. Source material: blood, either unsorted or a sorted T cell fraction (not recorded which). The receptors were sampled from a human donor who was either an allogeneic HSCT recipient or a stem cell or donor lymphocyte infusion donor (not recorded which). It is not recorded whose cells these are; they may come from a transplant donor.

V gene TRBV12-3 or TRBV12-4 combines with J gene TRBJ1-1, with TRBD1 as a possible D gene (5 bases). With 6 bases removed from V and 4 bases from J, the gap between germline ends came to 18 bases. This CDR3 spans 15 amino acids. The CDR3 nucleotides are TGTGCCAGCAGGACCAACCTCAGGGTGTTCACTGAAGCTTTCTTT. Its protein product is CASRTNLRVFTEAFF.

This clonotype was detected only a few times. The genes are TRBV24-1 and TRBJ1-2, with D possibly matching TRBD1 (5 bases). With 4 bases removed from V and 7 bases from J, the gap between germline ends came to 12 bases. CDR1 is KGHDR and CDR2 is SFDVKD in the germline V gene. The CDR3 is 13 residues long. CDR3 DNA: TGTGCCACCAGTGACCACCGACAGTTTGGCTACACCTTC. The encoded protein is CATSDHRQFGYTF.

The chain links TRBV4-1 to TRBJ1-5; D is unclear. The CDR3 spans 15 residues. Germline V gene lookup returns CDR1 MGHRA and CDR2 YSYEKL. V dropped 0 bases and J dropped 3 bases, with 9 bases sitting between them. The CDR3 coding sequence is TGCGCCAGCAGCCAAGAGCAGACCTACAATCAGCCCCAGCATTTT. Its protein product is CASSQEQTYNQPQHF.

This clonotype has just a few counts. The chain couples TRBV20-1 to TRBJ2-5; D gene ambiguous. The CDR3 contains 13 residues. V was cut by 2 bases and J by 5 bases, with 12 bases left in between. CDR1 is DFQATT, CDR2 SNEGSKA, per germline (reference sequence). The CDR3 nucleotides are TGCAGTGCTAGAATGCGGCTTGGGGAGACCCAGTACTTC. Protein product: CSARMRLGETQYF.

Ten or more counts support this clonotype. The J gene is TRBJ2-5, the V gene TRBV5-4; the D is unclear. Trimming removed 0 bases at V and 3 bases at J, with 9 bases between. The CDR3 has 14 amino acids. The germline V gene has CDR1 SGHNT and CDR2 YYREEE (reference sequence). CDR3 coding DNA: TGTGCCAGCAGCTTGGAGGTCGACGAAGAGACCCAGTACTTC. It codes for CASSLEVDEETQYF.

The chain recombines TRBV10-3 with TRBJ2-5; no clear D gene. The CDR3 consists of 13 residues. V lost 5 bases to trimming and J lost 5 bases, with 12 bases between them. Per germline, CDR1 ENHRY and CDR2 SYGVKD. Here the CDR3 DNA reads TGTGCCATCAGTCCAGCCTCTCAGGAGACCCAGTACTTC. Its protein product is CAISPASQETQYF.

This chain connects TRBV10-3 to TRBJ1-1; D is perhaps TRBD1 (5 bases). V was cut by 8 bases and J by 2 bases, with 15 bases left in between. The CDR3 spans 14 residues. Per the germline V gene, CDR1 is ENHRY and CDR2 is SYGVKD. The DNA for the CDR3 is TGTGCCATCTCCTCGCGGGGGGTAAACACTGAAGCTTTCTTT. Amino acids: CAISSRGVNTEAFF.

In this sample, this clonotype turned up a few times. This CDR3 reads CSAREGSRPLNTEAFF. Written as DNA, the CDR3 is TGCAGTGCTAGAGAAGGCTCTCGACCCTTGAACACTGAAGCTTTCTTT. The rearrangement joins TRBV20-1 to TRBJ1-1; unclear D gene. V was pared by 0 bases and J by 0 bases, with 14 bases between. Germline lookup yields CDR1 DFQATT and CDR2 SNEGSKA (reference sequence). The CDR3 totals 16 residues.

This clonotype was recorded a few times. The chain joins TRBV20-1 to TRBJ1-5, with D perhaps matching TRBD1 (5 bases). The germline gives CDR1 DFQATT, CDR2 SNEGSKA (reference sequence). Trimming stripped 3 bases from V and 2 bases from J, with 14 bases between. The CDR3 sequence is 15 residues long. CDR3 in DNA: TGCAGTGCTAGGCCCCCAGGGAAAGGCAATCAGCCCCAGCATTTT. It specifies CSARPPGKGNQPQHF.

This clonotype has just a few counts. The V call is TRBV12-3 or TRBV12-4, the J call TRBJ2-1, with a tentative D call TRBD2 (6 bases). The CDR3 extends over 15 amino acids. V lost 3 bases to trimming and J lost 0 bases, with 9 bases between them. The CDR3 sequence: CASSFNSGSYNEQFF. CDR3 coding DNA: TGTGCCAGCAGTTTTAATAGCGGCTCCTACAATGAGCAGTTCTTC.

The table lists this clonotype with many counts. The chain joins TRBV10-3 to TRBJ2-7, with a possible D match to TRBD1 (5 bases). CDR3 length: 14 residues. Trimming cost V 0 bases and J 5 bases, with 11 bases left between them. Germline-derived CDR1 and CDR2 are ENHRY and SYGVKD. Written as DNA, the CDR3 is TGTGCCATCAGTGAGTCGAAAGGGGTCAACGAGCAGTACTTC. Its translation is CAISESKGVNEQYF.

The chain is built from TRBV6-5 and TRBJ2-3; D might be TRBD1 (6 bases). This CDR3 has 11 amino acids. V was clipped by 6 bases and J by 11 bases, with 12 bases between them. Germline-derived CDR1 and CDR2 are MNHEY and SVGAGI. The CDR3 coding sequence is TGTGCCAGCAGGGAGACAGGAAGGCAGTATTTT. This gives the protein CASRETGRQYF.

Here the CDR3 reads CAWSVGIYGYTF. The CDR3 DNA reads as TGTGCCTGGAGTGTAGGAATCTATGGCTACACCTTC. The genes are TRBV30 and TRBJ1-2, with no clear D. The germline V and J ends were trimmed by 0 bases and 4 bases, with 6 bases remaining between them. The germline CDR1 and CDR2 sequences are GTSNPN and SVGIG (reference sequence). CDR3 length: 12 amino acids.

The gene calls are TRBV9 and TRBJ2-3; weak D call: TRBD1 (6 bases). The CDR3 has 14 residues. V was trimmed by 0 bases and J by 6 bases, leaving 11 bases between them. CDR1 and CDR2 (germline): SGDLS, YYNGEE. The CDR3 region is CASSVGGGEDTQYF. The CDR3 nucleotides are TGTGCCAGCAGCGTAGGTGGGGGCGAGGATACGCAGTATTTT.

The chain recombines TRBV30 with TRBJ2-7; 10 nucleotides align to TRBD2. The CDR3 is 14 residues long. The germline CDR1 and CDR2 sequences are GTSNPN and SVGIG (reference sequence). V dropped 2 bases and J dropped 6; count of bases not matched to a gene: 7. Here the CDR3 DNA reads TGTGCCTGGAGTTCTACTAGCGGGATCATCGAGCAGTACTTC. It specifies CAWSSTSGIIEQYF. The variable domain in full, completed from reference TRBV30 and TRBJ2-7, reads SQTIHQWPATLVQPVGSPLSLECTVEGTSNPNLYWYRQAAGRGLQLLFYSVGIGQISSEVPQNLSASRPQDRQFILSSKKLLLSDSGFYLCAWSSTSGIIEQYFGPGTRLTVT.

The chain combines TRBV27 with TRBJ1-1; 7 nucleotides align to TRBD1. After removal of 7 bases from V and 7 bases from J, the junction contained 9 bases not matched to a gene. CDR3 size: 13 residues. Germline V gene sequence: CDR1 MNHEY, CDR2 SMNVEV (reference sequence). CDR3 nucleotides: TGTGCCAGCATTATTAGGGGGCTGGGTGAAGCTTTCTTT. Translation: CASIIRGLGEAFF.

This clonotype was detected only a few times. This chain joins TRBV9 and TRBJ1-1, with 7 bases matching TRBD1. The CDR3 consists of 13 residues. V shed 4 bases, J shed 5 bases, and the junction held 5 bases outside the gene matches. In germline, CDR1 is SGDLS, CDR2 YYNGEE. In DNA form, the CDR3 reads TGTGCCAGCAGCCATTTACAGGGGACTGAAGCTTTCTTT. This sequence encodes CASSHLQGTEAFF.